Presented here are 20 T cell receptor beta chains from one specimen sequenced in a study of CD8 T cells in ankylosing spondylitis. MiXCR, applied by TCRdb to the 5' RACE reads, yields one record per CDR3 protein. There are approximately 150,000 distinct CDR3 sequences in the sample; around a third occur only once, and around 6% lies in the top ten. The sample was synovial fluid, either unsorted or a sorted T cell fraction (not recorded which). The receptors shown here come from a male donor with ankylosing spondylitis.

CDR3 in DNA: TGTGCCAGCAGTTACTCAGGGGGGGAATACAATGAGCAGTTCTTC. Its protein product is CASSYSGGEYNEQFF. V is TRBV6-5 and J is TRBJ2-1; D is possibly TRBD2 (7 bases). CDR1 is MNHEY and CDR2 is SVGAGI in the germline V gene. The ends were cut back, 0 bases at V and 4 bases at J, with 10 bases in the middle. The CDR3 totals 15 residues.

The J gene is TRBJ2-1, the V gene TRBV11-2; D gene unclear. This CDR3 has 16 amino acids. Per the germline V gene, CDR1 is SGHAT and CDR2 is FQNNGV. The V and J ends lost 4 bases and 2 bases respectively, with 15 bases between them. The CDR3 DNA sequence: TGTGCCAGCAGCTCCGCTGAGCGTACCCCCTACAATGAGCAGTTCTTC. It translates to CASSSAERTPYNEQFF.

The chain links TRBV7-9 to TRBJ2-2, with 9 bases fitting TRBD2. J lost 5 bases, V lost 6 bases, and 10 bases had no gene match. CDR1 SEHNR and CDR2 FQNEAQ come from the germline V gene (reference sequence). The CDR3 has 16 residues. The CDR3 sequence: CASSQGRTSDTGELFF. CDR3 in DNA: TGTGCCAGCAGTCAGGGGAGGACTAGCGATACCGGGGAGCTGTTTTTT.

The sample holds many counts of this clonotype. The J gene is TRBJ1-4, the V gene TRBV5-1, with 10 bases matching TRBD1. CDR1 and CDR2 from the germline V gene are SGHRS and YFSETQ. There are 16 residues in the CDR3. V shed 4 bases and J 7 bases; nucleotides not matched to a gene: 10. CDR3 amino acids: CASSARADRGGEKLFF. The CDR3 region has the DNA TGCGCCAGCAGCGCGAGAGCGGACAGGGGGGGTGAAAAACTGTTTTTT.

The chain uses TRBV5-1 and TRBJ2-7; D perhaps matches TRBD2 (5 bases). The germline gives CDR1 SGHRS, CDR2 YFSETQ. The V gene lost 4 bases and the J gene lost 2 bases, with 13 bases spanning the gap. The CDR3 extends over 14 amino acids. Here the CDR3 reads CASSAQDGTYEQYF. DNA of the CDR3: TGCGCCAGCAGCGCGCAGGACGGGACCTACGAGCAGTACTTC.

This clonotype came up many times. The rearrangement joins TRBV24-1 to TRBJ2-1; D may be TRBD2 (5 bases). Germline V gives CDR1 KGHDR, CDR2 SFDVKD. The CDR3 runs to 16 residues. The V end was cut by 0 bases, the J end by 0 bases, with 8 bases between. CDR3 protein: CATSDLSGSSYNEQFF. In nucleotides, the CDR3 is TGTGCCACCAGTGATTTGAGTGGGAGCTCCTACAATGAGCAGTTCTTC.

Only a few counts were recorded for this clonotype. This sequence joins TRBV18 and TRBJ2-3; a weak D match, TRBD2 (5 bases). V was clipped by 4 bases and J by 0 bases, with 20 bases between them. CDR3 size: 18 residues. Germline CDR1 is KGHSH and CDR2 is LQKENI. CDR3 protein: CASSRNSAGASSTDTQYF. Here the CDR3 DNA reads TGTGCCAGCTCACGCAACTCGGCGGGTGCCTCTAGCACAGATACGCAGTATTTT.

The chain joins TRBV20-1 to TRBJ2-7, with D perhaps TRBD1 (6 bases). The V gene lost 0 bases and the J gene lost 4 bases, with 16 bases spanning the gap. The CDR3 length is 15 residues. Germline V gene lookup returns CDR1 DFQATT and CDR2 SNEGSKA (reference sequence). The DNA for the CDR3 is TGCAGTGCTAGAGATAGCCAGGGGATAAAATACGAGCAGTACTTC. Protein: CSARDSQGIKYEQYF.

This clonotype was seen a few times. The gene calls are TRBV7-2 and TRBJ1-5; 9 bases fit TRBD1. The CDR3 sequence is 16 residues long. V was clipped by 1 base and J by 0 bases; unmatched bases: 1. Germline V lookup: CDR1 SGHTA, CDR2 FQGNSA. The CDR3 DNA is TGTGCCAGCAGCTTAGGACAGGGGGGTAGCAATCAGCCCCAGCATTTT. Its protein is CASSLGQGGSNQPQHF.

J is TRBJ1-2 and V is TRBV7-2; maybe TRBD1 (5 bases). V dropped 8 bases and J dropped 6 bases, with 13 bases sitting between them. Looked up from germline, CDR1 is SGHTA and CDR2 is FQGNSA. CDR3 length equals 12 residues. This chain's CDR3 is CASSSFRDGYTF. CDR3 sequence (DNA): TGTGCCAGCTCTTCCTTCAGGGATGGCTACACCTTC. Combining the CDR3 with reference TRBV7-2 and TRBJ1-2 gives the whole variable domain GAGVSQSPSNKVTEKGKDVELRCDPISGHTALYWYRQSLGQGLEFLIYFQGNSAPDKSGLPSDRFSAERTGGSVSTLTIQRTQQEDSAVYLCASSSFRDGYTFGSGTRLTVV.

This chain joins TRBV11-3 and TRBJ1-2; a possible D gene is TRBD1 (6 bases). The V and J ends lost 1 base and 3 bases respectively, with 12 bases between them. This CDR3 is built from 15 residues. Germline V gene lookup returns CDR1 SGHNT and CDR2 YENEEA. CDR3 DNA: TGTGCCAGCAGCTTAGGGGGGCCAGACTACTATGGCTACACCTTC. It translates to CASSLGGPDYYGYTF. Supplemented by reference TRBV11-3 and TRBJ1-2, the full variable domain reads EAGVVQSPRYKIIEKKQPVAFWCNPISGHNTLYWYLQNLGQGPELLIRYENEEAVDDSQLPKDRFSAERLKGVDSTLKIQPAELGDSAVYLCASSLGGPDYYGYTFGSGTRLTVV.

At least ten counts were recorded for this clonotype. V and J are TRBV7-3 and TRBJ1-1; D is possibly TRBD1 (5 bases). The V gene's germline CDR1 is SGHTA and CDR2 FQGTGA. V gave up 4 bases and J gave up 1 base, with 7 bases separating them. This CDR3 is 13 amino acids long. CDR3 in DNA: TGTGCCAGCAGCTATGACAGGAACACTGAAGCTTTCTTT. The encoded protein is CASSYDRNTEAFF.

The CDR3 loop is CASTLPNTGELFF. The DNA for the CDR3 is TGTGCCAGCACCCTACCGAACACCGGGGAGCTGTTTTTT. The J gene is TRBJ2-2, the V gene TRBV28; D is ambiguous. V lost 7 bases and J 0 bases, leaving 6 bases between the germline ends. The CDR3 runs to 13 residues. Germline V lookup: CDR1 MDHEN, CDR2 SYDVKM.

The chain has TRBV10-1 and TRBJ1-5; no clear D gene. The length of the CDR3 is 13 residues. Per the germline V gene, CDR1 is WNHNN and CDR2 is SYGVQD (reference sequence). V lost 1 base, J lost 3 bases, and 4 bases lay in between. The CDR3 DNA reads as TGCGCCAGCAGTGAGTGGGTCAATCAGCCCCAGCATTTT. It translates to CASSEWVNQPQHF.

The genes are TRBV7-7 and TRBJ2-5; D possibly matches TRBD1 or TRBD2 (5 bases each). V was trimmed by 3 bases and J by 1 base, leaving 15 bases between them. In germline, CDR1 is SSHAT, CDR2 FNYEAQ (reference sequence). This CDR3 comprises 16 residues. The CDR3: CASSLGRGVSQETQYF. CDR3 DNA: TGTGCCAGCAGCTTGGGACGGGGTGTAAGCCAAGAGACCCAGTACTTC. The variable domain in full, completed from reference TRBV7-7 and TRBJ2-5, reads GAGVSQSPRYKVTKRGQDVTLRCDPISSHATLYWYQQALGQGPEFLTYFNYEAQPDKSGLPSDRFSAERPEGSISTLTIQRTEQRDSAMYRCASSLGRGVSQETQYFGPGTRLLVL.

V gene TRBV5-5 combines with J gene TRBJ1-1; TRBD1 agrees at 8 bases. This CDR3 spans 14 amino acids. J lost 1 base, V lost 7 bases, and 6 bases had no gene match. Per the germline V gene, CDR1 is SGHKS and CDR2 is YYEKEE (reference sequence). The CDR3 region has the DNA TGTGCCAGCCAAACCGGGACAGGGAACACTGAAGCTTTCTTT. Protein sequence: CASQTGTGNTEAFF. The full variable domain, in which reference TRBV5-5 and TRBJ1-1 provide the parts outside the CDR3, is DAGVTQSPTHLIKTRGQQVTLRCSPISGHKSVSWYQQVLGQGPQFIFQYYEKEERGRGNFPDRFSARQFPNYSSELNVNALLLGDSALYLCASQTGTGNTEAFFGQGTRLTVV.

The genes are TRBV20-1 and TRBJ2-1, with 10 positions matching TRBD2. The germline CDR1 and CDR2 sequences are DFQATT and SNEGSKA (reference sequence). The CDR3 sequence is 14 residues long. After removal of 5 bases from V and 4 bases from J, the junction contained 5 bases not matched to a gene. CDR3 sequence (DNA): TGCAGTGCTCCATCTAGCGGGGGTTACAATGAGCAGTTCTTC. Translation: CSAPSSGGYNEQFF.

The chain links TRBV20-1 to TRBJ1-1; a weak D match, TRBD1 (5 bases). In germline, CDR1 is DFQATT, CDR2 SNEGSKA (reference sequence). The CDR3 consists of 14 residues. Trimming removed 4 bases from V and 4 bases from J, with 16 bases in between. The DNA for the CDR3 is TGCAGTGCTACGGGACCTCCGGTGGGCACTGAAGCTTTCTTT. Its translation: CSATGPPVGTEAFF.

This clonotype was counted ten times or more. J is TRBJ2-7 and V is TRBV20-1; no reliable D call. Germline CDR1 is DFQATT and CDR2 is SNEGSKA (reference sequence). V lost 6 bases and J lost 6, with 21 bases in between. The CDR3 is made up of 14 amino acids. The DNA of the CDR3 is TGCAGTGCGGACCGGGCCGGGCCTGCTCTCGAGCAGTACTTC. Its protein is CSADRAGPALEQYF.

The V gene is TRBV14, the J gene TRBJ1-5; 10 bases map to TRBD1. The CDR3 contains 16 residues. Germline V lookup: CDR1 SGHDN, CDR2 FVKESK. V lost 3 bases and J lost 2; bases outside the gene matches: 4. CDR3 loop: CASSQDRGEGNQPQHF. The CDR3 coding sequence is TGTGCCAGCAGCCAGGACAGGGGGGAGGGCAATCAGCCCCAGCATTTT.